The 26 T cell receptor beta chains listed next were all sequenced from one sample in a study of metastatic and nonmetastatic thyroid tumors. No treatment of any kind had been given to any patient before thyroid surgery. TCRdb redid the clone calls on the PCR reads using MiXCR. The sample records some 18,000 clones, 37% being singletons. The sample was tumor tissue. All receptors come from a female donor with papillary thyroid cancer or a benign thyroid nodule (not recorded which). Some clones in this sample may be carry-over from other donors' samples.

This clone was observed a few times. V and J are TRBV24-1 and TRBJ2-3; TRBD1 aligns across 10 bases. The length of the CDR3 is 15 residues. Germline assignment: CDR1 KGHDR and CDR2 SFDVKD. V trimming: 6 bases; J trimming: 4 bases; junction bases outside the gene matches: 6. In DNA form, the CDR3 reads TGTGCCACCAGTCTTTCGACAGGGGGCGCAGATACGCAGTATTTT. It codes for CATSLSTGGADTQYF.

The chain has TRBV9 and TRBJ1-2; the D is unclear. Germline V gene lookup returns CDR1 SGDLS and CDR2 YYNGEE. The CDR3 is 16 amino acids. The ends were cut back, 0 bases at V and 2 bases at J, with 14 bases in the middle. CDR3 in amino acids: CASSVGPTGENYGYTF. In nucleotides, the CDR3 is TGTGCCAGCAGCGTAGGCCCCACCGGAGAGAACTATGGCTACACCTTC.

The V and J genes are TRBV5-1 and TRBJ1-6, with D unresolved. Trimming cost V 0 bases and J 6 bases, with 7 bases left between them. Germline CDR1 is SGHRS and CDR2 is YFSETQ. CDR3 length equals 14 residues. In DNA form, the CDR3 reads TGCGCCAGCAGCTTGGGAGGTCTTAATTCACCCCTCCACTTT. Its protein product is CASSLGGLNSPLHF.

This clone has only a few counts. The J gene is TRBJ1-6, the V gene TRBV28; D ambiguous. The CDR3 has 14 amino acids. Germline V CDR1 and CDR2: MDHEN, SYDVKM. V was shortened by 6 bases and J by 2 bases, with 8 bases between the two germline ends. The CDR3 bases are TGTGCCAGCAGCTTCGGGCCCTATAATTCACCCCTCCACTTT. It yields the protein CASSFGPYNSPLHF.

J is TRBJ2-7 and V is TRBV5-1; 7 bases fit TRBD1. Germline CDR1 is SGHRS and CDR2 is YFSETQ. V was pared by 0 bases and J by 0 bases, with 3 bases of the junction left unmatched. This CDR3 has 15 amino acids. Here the CDR3 DNA reads TGCGCCAGCAGCTTGGGGACAGGTAGCTCCTACGAGCAGTACTTC. This encodes CASSLGTGSSYEQYF.

V usage is TRBV11-2 and J usage is TRBJ2-1; 8 nucleotides line up with TRBD2. The germline V gene has CDR1 SGHAT and CDR2 FQNNGV. V shed 3 bases and J 8 bases; nucleotides not matched to a gene: 0. The length of the CDR3 is 12 residues. The CDR3 DNA reads TGTGCCAGCAGCTTTAGCGGGGATGAGCAGTTCTTC. Encoded protein: CASSFSGDEQFF. Combining the CDR3 with reference TRBV11-2 and TRBJ2-1 gives the whole variable domain EAGVAQSPRYKIIEKRQSVAFWCNPISGHATLYWYQQILGQGPKLLIQFQNNGVVDDSQLPKDRFSAERLKGVDSTLKIQPAKLEDSAVYLCASSFSGDEQFFGPGTRLTVL.

The chain combines TRBV27 with TRBJ2-4; D gene unclear. The CDR3 length is 14 residues. The germline V gene encodes CDR1 MNHEY and CDR2 SMNVEV (reference sequence). The germline V and J ends were trimmed by 5 bases and 9 bases, with 17 bases remaining between them. The CDR3: CASSRGALRSIQYF. Written as DNA, the CDR3 is TGTGCCAGCAGTCGTGGAGCCCTCCGGAGCATTCAGTACTTC.

The chain is built from TRBV12-3 or TRBV12-4 and TRBJ1-1; weak D call: TRBD1 (6 bases). V lost 1 base and J lost 4, with 16 bases in between. The CDR3 contains 16 residues. CDR3 sequence (DNA): TGTGCCAGCAGTTTAGTCACGGGGGCGGGAGGCACTGAAGCTTTCTTT. This gives the protein CASSLVTGAGGTEAFF.

The V and J genes are TRBV30 and TRBJ2-3; D not certain. Germline V gives CDR1 GTSNPN, CDR2 SVGIG (reference sequence). Trimming pared 5 bases from V and 6 bases from J, leaving 9 bases between. The CDR3 extends over 11 amino acids. The CDR3 DNA is TGTGCCTGGTCGGTATCGGATACGCAGTATTTT. Translation gives CAWSVSDTQYF.

This clone was counted a few times. The chain has TRBV28 and TRBJ2-7, with unresolved D. The V end lost 6 bases, the J end lost 5 bases, and 20 bases lay between the germline ends. The CDR3 has 15 residues. Germline CDR1 reads MDHEN; CDR2 reads SYDVKM. DNA for the CDR3: TGTGCCAGCAGCCTCTACCCGGTGATGTCCCACGAGCAGTACTTC. Translated, it gives CASSLYPVMSHEQYF.

In this sample, this clone turned up a few times. The chain recombines TRBV4-1 with TRBJ2-2; a possible D gene is TRBD1 (5 bases). V lost 6 bases and J lost 3, with 8 bases in between. The CDR3 contains 13 residues. Germline loops: CDR1 MGHRA, CDR2 YSYEKL. Written as DNA, the CDR3 is TGCGCCAGCAGGCGCAGGGACACCGGGGAGCTGTTTTTT. Protein: CASRRRDTGELFF.

This chain uses TRBV6-1 with TRBJ2-7; D unclear. Germline assignment: CDR1 MNHNS and CDR2 SASEGT. The CDR3 has 13 amino acids. With 6 bases removed from V and 3 bases from J, the gap between germline ends came to 12 bases. In DNA form, the CDR3 reads TGTGCCAGCAGGGTGGCAGCAATCTACGAGCAGTACTTC. This codes for CASRVAAIYEQYF.

The rearrangement joins TRBV3-1 to TRBJ2-7; TRBD1 agrees at 7 bases. Germline loops: CDR1 LGHDT, CDR2 YNNKEL (reference sequence). The V segment lost 3 bases and the J segment 5 bases; nucleotides outside the gene matches: 7. This CDR3 spans 14 amino acids. The CDR3 region is CASSQRKGADEQYF. The CDR3 DNA sequence: TGTGCCAGCAGCCAGAGGAAGGGGGCTGACGAGCAGTACTTC.

The CDR3 sequence is CASSRTAGGFQETQYF. CDR3 bases: TGTGCCAGCAGCCGAACCGCAGGGGGATTCCAAGAGACCCAGTACTTC. The V gene is TRBV11-2, the J gene TRBJ2-5; 7 bases line up with TRBD1. This CDR3 region has 16 residues. The germline gives CDR1 SGHAT, CDR2 FQNNGV. V gave up 5 bases and J gave up 1 base; unmatched junction bases: 10.

This clone is large (0.1 to 1%). The V gene is TRBV7-9, the J gene TRBJ2-5; D gene unclear. The CDR3 is made up of 12 amino acids. CDR1 SEHNR and CDR2 FQNEAQ come from the germline V gene (reference sequence). Trimming removed 5 bases at V and 5 bases at J, with 9 bases between. Written as DNA, the CDR3 is TGTGCCAGCAGCCCAAAAATGGAGACCCAGTACTTC. This gives the protein CASSPKMETQYF. The complete variable domain, with remaining parts taken from reference TRBV7-9 and TRBJ2-5, reads DTGVSQNPRHKITKRGQNVTFRCDPISEHNRLYWYRQTLGQGPEFLTYFQNEAQLEKSRLLSDRFSAERPKGSFSTLEIQRTEQGDSAMYLCASSPKMETQYFGPGTRLLVL.

The sample holds a few counts of this clone. At one end, the junction sequence differs from germline, possibly due to a read error. The genes are TRBV6-2 or TRBV6-3 and TRBJ2-1; the match to TRBD2 covers 7 bases. CDR1 is MNHEY, CDR2 SVGEGT, per germline. The CDR3 is made up of 15 amino acids. For the CDR3, the DNA is TGTGCCAGCAGTTCCACTAGCGCTCCCTACGATGAGCAGTTCTTC. Protein sequence: CASSSTSAPYDEQFF.

This clone was found a few times. This chain uses TRBV15 with TRBJ2-3; D gene unclear. The germline V and J ends were trimmed by 3 bases and 4 bases, with 14 bases remaining between them. Germline V gene sequence: CDR1 LNHNV, CDR2 YYDKDF (reference sequence). This CDR3 region has 15 residues. CDR3 nucleotides: TGTGCCACCAGCAGGCCCTTGGGTAACGCAGATACGCAGTATTTT. Its translation is CATSRPLGNADTQYF.

The chain uses TRBV11-2 and TRBJ2-3, with 11 bases lining up with TRBD2. In germline, CDR1 is SGHAT, CDR2 FQNNGV. V shed 5 bases, J shed 2 bases, and the junction held 12 bases outside the gene matches. The CDR3 extends over 18 amino acids. Written as DNA, the CDR3 is TGTGCCAGCAGCAAGACGGGACTAGCGGAGAGAGACACAGATACGCAGTATTTT. Its translation: CASSKTGLAERDTDTQYF.

In its sample, this clone was seen many times. At the DNA level, this CDR3 is encoded by other sequences in the same sample as well. The V call is TRBV20-1, the J call TRBJ2-5; 8 bases are a match to TRBD2. Trimming cost V 5 bases and J 4 bases; bases outside gene matches: 9. CDR1 and CDR2 from the germline V gene are DFQATT and SNEGSKA (reference sequence). The CDR3 loop spans 14 amino acids. CDR3 nucleotides: TGCAGTGCTTCCCGGCGGGAGGCGTTAGAGACCCAGTACTTC. This translates into CSASRREALETQYF.

The rearrangement links TRBV4-1 to TRBJ2-1, with D unresolved. The CDR3 has 14 residues. Trimming stripped 3 bases from V and 0 bases from J, with 6 bases between. Looked up from germline, CDR1 is MGHRA and CDR2 is YSYEKL. CDR3 sequence: CASSHRSSYNEQFF. The CDR3, as DNA: TGCGCCAGCAGCCACAGGAGCTCCTACAATGAGCAGTTCTTC.

The CDR3: CASSLVANTDTQYF. The CDR3, as DNA: TGTGCCAGCAGCTTAGTAGCGAACACAGATACGCAGTATTTT. The genes are TRBV7-8 and TRBJ2-3, with D tentatively TRBD2 (5 bases). V was clipped by 1 base and J by 2 bases, with 7 bases between them. CDR1 is SGHVS and CDR2 is FQNEAQ in the germline V gene. The CDR3 consists of 14 residues.

This clone is a singleton in its sample. The chain recombines TRBV25-1 with TRBJ1-1; D gene ambiguous. CDR1 is MGHDK and CDR2 is SYGVNS in the germline V gene. The CDR3 sequence is 14 residues long. The V end was cut by 6 bases, the J end by 7 bases, with 18 bases between. CDR3 nucleotides: TGTGCCAGCAGCTGGGCAGAACGACCATTTGAAGCTTTCTTT. This translates into CASSWAERPFEAFF.

This clone was recorded a few times. This chain links TRBV30 with TRBJ1-2; tentative D call: TRBD1 (5 bases). Germline V gives CDR1 GTSNPN, CDR2 SVGIG (reference sequence). V lost 8 bases to trimming and J lost 4 bases, with 14 bases between them. The CDR3 consists of 12 residues. CDR3 in amino acids: CALATGRYGYTF. The CDR3 region has the DNA TGTGCCCTCGCGACGGGACGCTATGGCTACACCTTC. Supplemented by reference TRBV30 and TRBJ1-2, the full variable domain reads SQTIHQWPATLVQPVGSPLSLECTVEGTSNPNLYWYRQAAGRGLQLLFYSVGIGQISSEVPQNLSASRPQDRQFILSSKKLLLSDSGFYLCALATGRYGYTFGSGTRLTVV.

A note on this clone: A read error may produce the germline difference seen at one junction end. The chain joins TRBV6-1 to TRBJ2-5; possible D gene TRBD1, 6 bases. Germline V gene data show CDR1 as MNHNS and CDR2 as SASEGT. The CDR3 runs 13 residues. The CDR3 nucleotides read TGTGCCAGCCAGGGGCAGGGGCGAGAGACCCAGTACTTT. As protein: CASQGQGRETQYF.

This clone was counted between two and nine times. V usage is TRBV25-1 and J usage is TRBJ1-2, with D possibly matching TRBD1 (5 bases). Per the germline V gene, CDR1 is MGHDK and CDR2 is SYGVNS. CDR3 size: 13 residues. The V end was cut by 2 bases, the J end by 8 bases, with 12 bases between. The CDR3, as DNA: TGTGCCAGCAGTGAACTCATAGGGGAGGGCTACACCTTC. It translates to CASSELIGEGYTF.

This clone showed up just a few times. The chain carries TRBV28 and TRBJ1-5; TRBD1 agrees at 9 bases. V gave up 5 bases and J gave up 6 bases; unmatched junction bases: 2. Germline loops: CDR1 MDHEN, CDR2 SYDVKM. The CDR3 spans 13 residues. CDR3: CASSGTGTQPQHF. Here the CDR3 DNA reads TGTGCCAGCAGTGGGACAGGGACTCAGCCCCAGCATTTT.